Below are 31 T cell receptor beta chains sequenced from a single sample in a study of Ad26.COV2.S vaccination and SARS-CoV-2 variants. Sequencing was performed with immunoSEQ multiplex PCR; in TCRdb, only in-frame clones are kept and a portion is missing. The data contain under 550,000 clones, approximately 87% of them singletons. The treatment: roughly 19 received Ad26.COV2.S at low or high dose, single or two shots; about 5 received placebo; per-sample allocation not given. Specimens were obtained on day 63 following the first vaccine or placebo injection. The specimen was peripheral blood, collected in a trial of Ad26.COV2.S vaccine versus placebo. These receptors were obtained from a person aged 18-65 years who received the Ad26.COV2.S COVID-19 vaccine or a placebo.

In its sample, this clone was seen a few times. The chain recombines TRBV5-6 with TRBJ2-7; maybe TRBD2 (5 bases). The CDR3 contains 13 residues. The V gene's germline CDR1 is SGHDT and CDR2 YYEEEE. Trimming took off 3 bases at V and 3 bases at J, with 10 bases between the two ends. The CDR3 region is CASSYEGYYEQYF. CDR3 in DNA: TGTGCCAGCAGCTATGAGGGCTACTACGAGCAGTACTTC.

The chain joins TRBV7-8 to TRBJ1-6, with D hard to call. The CDR3 has 13 residues. The V end was cut by 4 bases, the J end by 7 bases, with 8 bases between. Germline assignment: CDR1 SGHVS and CDR2 FQNEAQ. Here the CDR3 reads CASSSVENSPLHF. The CDR3 DNA is TGTGCCAGCAGCTCCGTCGAGAATTCACCCCTCCACTTT.

The chain carries TRBV19 and TRBJ1-2; no clear D. This CDR3 comprises 13 residues. V dropped 4 bases and J dropped 7 bases, with 13 bases sitting between them. Germline CDR1 is LNHDA and CDR2 is SQIVND (reference sequence). CDR3 in DNA: TGTGCCAGTAGTAGCGGTCGGACCCTTGGCTACACCTTC. Protein: CASSSGRTLGYTF. Full variable domain (missing parts from reference TRBV19 and TRBJ1-2): DGGITQSPKYLFRKEGQNVTLSCEQNLNHDAMYWYRQDPGQGLRLIYYSQIVNDFQKGDIAEGYSVSREKKESFPLTVTSAQKNPTAFYLCASSSGRTLGYTFGSGTRLTVV.

This clone was recorded a few times. The chain uses TRBV7-8 and TRBJ2-5; 7 bases are shared with TRBD1. Germline trimming cut 4 bases from V and 3 bases from J; bases unmatched to any gene: 2. From germline, CDR1 is SGHVS and CDR2 FQNEAQ. The CDR3 has 13 amino acids. The CDR3 nucleotides read TGTGCCAGCAGCTCAGGGACAGAAGAGACCCAGTACTTC. It codes for CASSSGTEETQYF.

The rearrangement uses TRBV21-1 and TRBJ1-6. TRBV21-1 is a documented pseudogene. The CDR3 covers 14 residues. In DNA, the CDR3 is TGTGCCAGCAGGGGGCACGGGGAAAGATCACCCCTCCACTTT. Translating gives CASRGHGERSPLHF.

The chain has TRBV3-1 (or the pseudogene TRBV3-2) and TRBJ1-6; TRBD1 matches at 7 bases. V lost 5 bases to trimming and J lost 3 bases; unmatched junction nucleotides: 4. CDR1 and CDR2 from the germline V gene are LGHDT and YNNKEL (reference sequence). The CDR3 totals 15 residues. CDR3 nucleotides: TGTGCCAGCAGCTCCCGGGACAGCTATAATTCACCCCTCCACTTT. This gives the protein CASSSRDSYNSPLHF.

Only a few counts were recorded for this clone. The V and J genes are TRBV21-1 and TRBJ2-7; the table's TRBD1 call for D was not verified on the DNA. TRBV21-1 is described as a pseudogene. CDR3 length equals 18 residues. The CDR3 reads CASSFPVNRGYPSYEQYF. CDR3 nucleotide sequence: TGTGCCAGCAGCTTCCCCGTGAACAGGGGTTACCCATCCTACGAGCAGTACTTC.

The chain combines TRBV7-8 with TRBJ2-3, with TRBD2 matching 7 bases. J lost 0 bases, V lost 0 bases, and 6 bases had no gene match. This CDR3 spans 17 amino acids. Germline loops: CDR1 SGHVS, CDR2 FQNEAQ. CDR3 amino acids: CASSLAQLAVSTDTQYF. The CDR3 DNA sequence: TGTGCCAGCAGCTTAGCCCAGCTAGCGGTCAGCACAGATACGCAGTATTTT.

The chain joins TRBV6-5 to TRBJ2-6, with a tentative D call TRBD1 (6 bases). V lost 7 bases and J 2 bases, leaving 12 bases between the germline ends. This CDR3 is built from 15 residues. Germline CDR1 MNHEY, CDR2 SVGAGI. CDR3 sequence reads: CASTKDRAGANVLTF. CDR3 nucleotides: TGTGCCAGCACCAAGGACAGAGCTGGGGCCAACGTCCTGACTTTC.

This clone was detected a few times. CDR3 sequence (DNA): TGTGCCAGCAGCCAAGATCATCGGGGGCCAGGAGATACGCAGTATTTT. This translates into CASSQDHRGPGDTQYF. The chain couples TRBV14 to TRBJ2-3; perhaps D is TRBD1 or TRBD2 (6 bases each). The germline V gene encodes CDR1 SGHDN and CDR2 FVKESK. CDR3 length equals 16 residues. Deletions cut 0 bases from V and 5 bases from J, with 15 bases between.

J is TRBJ2-7 and V is TRBV7-6; D is possibly TRBD2 (7 bases). V lost 4 bases to trimming and J lost 1 base, with 23 bases between them. Germline-derived CDR1 and CDR2 are SGHVS and FNYEAQ. CDR3 length: 18 residues. The CDR3 coding sequence is TGTGCCAGCAGCTCGCGGGGGCGGCTGGGCACAATGTCCTACGAGCAGTACTTC. Protein product: CASSSRGRLGTMSYEQYF.

The genes are TRBV6-4 and TRBJ1-1; tentative D call: TRBD1 (6 bases). The length of the CDR3 is 15 residues. Germline-derived CDR1 and CDR2 are MRHNA and SNTAGT. The V and J ends lost 9 bases and 0 bases respectively, with 17 bases between them. Here the CDR3 DNA reads TGTGCCAGATCGGAGGGACACAACATGAACACTGAAGCTTTCTTT. The encoded protein is CARSEGHNMNTEAFF.

This sequence joins TRBV4-3 and TRBJ2-3, with 7 nucleotides matching TRBD2. Germline CDR1 reads LGHNA; CDR2 reads YSLEER. Trimming at V came to 1 base and at J to 5 bases, leaving 0 bases not matched to a gene. This CDR3 is 13 amino acids long. The CDR3 DNA reads TGCGCCAGCAGCCAAGGGACTAGAGATACGCAGTATTTT. This sequence encodes CASSQGTRDTQYF.

This rearrangement joins TRBV11-2 to TRBJ1-6; 7 bases align to TRBD1. The CDR3 contains 17 residues. Losses at the gene ends were 1 base for V and 7 bases for J; bases not matched to a gene: 10. Germline V gene sequence: CDR1 SGHAT, CDR2 FQNNGV. Here the CDR3 reads CASSLGVGWTGNSPLHF. CDR3 bases: TGTGCCAGCAGCTTAGGGGTCGGCTGGACAGGAAATTCACCCCTCCACTTT.

V usage is TRBV18 and J usage is TRBJ1-3; 7 bases line up with TRBD1. The germline V gene encodes CDR1 KGHSH and CDR2 LQKENI. After removal of 0 bases from V and 4 bases from J, the junction contained 6 bases not matched to a gene. CDR3 length: 16 amino acids. The CDR3 DNA sequence: TGTGCCAGCTCACCACCCCTCGGGACAGAAGGAAACACCATATATTTT. Amino acid sequence: CASSPPLGTEGNTIYF.

The rearrangement links TRBV30 to TRBJ1-5; possible D gene TRBD1, 5 bases. Trimming removed 0 bases from V and 9 bases from J, with 15 bases in between. The CDR3 covers 14 residues. The V gene's germline CDR1 is GTSNPN and CDR2 SVGIG (reference sequence). The CDR3 sequence: CAWSVGDSKRPQHF. The CDR3, as DNA: TGTGCCTGGAGTGTGGGGGACTCTAAACGGCCCCAGCATTTT.

The chain couples TRBV2 to TRBJ1-2; no clear D. V lost 2 bases, J lost 4 bases, and 5 bases lay in between. This CDR3 comprises 12 residues. From germline, CDR1 is SNHLY and CDR2 FYNNEI. CDR3 DNA: TGTGCCAGCAGTGAAATACTCTATGGCTACACCTTC. It translates to CASSEILYGYTF.

V usage is TRBV15 and J usage is TRBJ2-2, with 11 bases matching TRBD2. The ends lost 3 bases at V and 4 bases at J; junction bases unmatched: 10. The germline gives CDR1 LNHNV, CDR2 YYDKDF (reference sequence). CDR3 size: 18 residues. CDR3 bases: TGTGCCACCAGCAGTAGGATAGCGGGGGGGCTGGGCACCGGGGAGCTGTTTTTT. The encoded protein is CATSSRIAGGLGTGELFF.

This clone turned up a few times. The V call is TRBV18, the J call TRBJ1-2; a weak D match, TRBD1 (6 bases). Trimming cost V 3 bases and J 4 bases, with 18 bases left between them. The germline gives CDR1 KGHSH, CDR2 LQKENI. The CDR3 covers 16 residues. The CDR3 sequence: CASSPVKGEIGYGYTF. In DNA, the CDR3 is TGTGCCAGCTCACCCGTTAAGGGGGAAATTGGCTATGGCTACACCTTC.

The CDR3: CASSIGGGYTKNIQYF. The CDR3 nucleotides read TGTGCCAGCTCAATTGGGGGGGGCTACACCAAAAACATTCAGTACTTC. V is TRBV19 and J is TRBJ2-4; possible D gene TRBD2, 7 bases. This CDR3 region has 16 residues. Germline V lookup: CDR1 LNHDA, CDR2 SQIVND (reference sequence). Trimming removed 9 bases at V and 2 bases at J, with 20 bases between.

The chain couples TRBV7-9 to TRBJ2-2; TRBD2 is a possible D gene (5 bases). CDR3 length: 15 amino acids. Germline lookup yields CDR1 SEHNR and CDR2 FQNEAQ (reference sequence). The V and J ends lost 3 bases and 6 bases respectively, with 14 bases between them. CDR3 in amino acids: CASSFGDNPPGELFF. CDR3 bases: TGTGCCAGCAGCTTCGGGGATAACCCCCCCGGGGAGCTGTTTTTT.

The J gene is TRBJ2-3, the V gene TRBV7-8; 9 nucleotides match TRBD2. V dropped 2 bases and J dropped 2; count of bases not matched to a gene: 5. The CDR3 length is 16 residues. CDR1 is SGHVS, CDR2 FQNEAQ, per germline. The CDR3 loop reads CASSLLRGGYTDTQYF. CDR3 DNA: TGTGCCAGCAGCTTACTGCGGGGGGGGTACACAGATACGCAGTATTTT.

This chain links TRBV4-2 with TRBJ2-7; maybe TRBD2 (6 bases). Trimming took off 1 base at V and 0 bases at J, with 22 bases between the two ends. There are 19 residues in the CDR3. Per the germline V gene, CDR1 is LGHNA and CDR2 is YNFKEQ. CDR3 protein: CASSQVSGGTPRLSYEQYF. The CDR3 coding sequence is TGTGCCAGCAGCCAAGTCTCTGGGGGGACCCCCCGCCTCTCCTACGAGCAGTACTTC.

The chain employs TRBV6-2 or TRBV6-3 and TRBJ2-5; TRBD2 agrees at 9 bases. Trimming at V came to 4 bases and at J to 4 bases, leaving 7 bases not matched to a gene. Per germline, CDR1 MNHEY and CDR2 SVGEGT. The CDR3 contains 15 residues. The CDR3 coding sequence is TGTGCCAGCAGTTCCCCTAGCGGGACCGCAGAGACCCAGTACTTC. Amino acid sequence: CASSSPSGTAETQYF.

The V gene is TRBV24-1, the J gene TRBJ2-2, with D hard to call. CDR3 length: 13 amino acids. Between the trimmed V and J ends, which lost 6 bases and 2 bases, there was a span of 6 bases. The germline V gene has CDR1 KGHDR and CDR2 SFDVKD. This CDR3 is CATSYGNTGELFF. Here the CDR3 DNA reads TGTGCCACCAGTTACGGAAACACCGGGGAGCTGTTTTTT.

The V gene is TRBV5-4, the J gene TRBJ2-7; 9 bases fit TRBD1. V was pared by 4 bases and J by 0 bases, with 5 bases of the junction left unmatched. This CDR3 is 15 amino acids long. From germline, CDR1 is SGHNT and CDR2 YYREEE (reference sequence). CDR3 nucleotide sequence: TGTGCCAGCAGCGCTGACAGGGGGAGCTCCTACGAGCAGTACTTC. This translates into CASSADRGSSYEQYF. Full variable domain (rest looked up from reference TRBV5-4 and TRBJ2-7): ETGVTQSPTHLIKTRGQQVTLRCSSQSGHNTVSWYQQALGQGPQFIFQYYREEENGRGNFPPRFSGLQFPNYSSELNVNALELDDSALYLCASSADRGSSYEQYFGPGTRLTVT.

V gene TRBV7-9 combines with J gene TRBJ1-2; tentatively, D is TRBD1 (5 bases). V lost 5 bases and J 0 bases, leaving 16 bases between the germline ends. Looked up from germline, CDR1 is SEHNR and CDR2 is FQNEAQ (reference sequence). This CDR3 is built from 16 residues. Here the CDR3 DNA reads TGTGCCAGCAGCGATAGACAGAACCCTTCTAACTATGGCTACACCTTC. Translation gives CASSDRQNPSNYGYTF.

The rearrangement links TRBV6-2 or TRBV6-3 to TRBJ2-7; TRBD2 matches 8 bases. The CDR3 is 15 residues long. Germline CDR1 reads MNHEY; CDR2 reads SVGEGT. V shed 2 bases, J shed 3 bases, and the junction held 6 bases outside the gene matches. The DNA for the CDR3 is TGTGCCAGCAGTTACAAACTAGCGGACCTCTACGAGCAGTACTTC. Protein sequence: CASSYKLADLYEQYF.

V gene TRBV5-5 combines with J gene TRBJ2-7; D not resolved. This CDR3 comprises 13 residues. Trimming took off 1 base at V and 3 bases at J, with 8 bases between the two ends. Germline assignment: CDR1 SGHKS and CDR2 YYEKEE (reference sequence). In DNA, the CDR3 is TGTGCCAGCAGCTTGTGGGCAGGCTACGAGCAGTACTTC. Translation gives CASSLWAGYEQYF.

V usage is TRBV6-6 and J usage is TRBJ1-4; 7 bases align to TRBD1. This CDR3 contains 15 residues. Germline assignment: CDR1 MNHNY and CDR2 SVGAGI (reference sequence). V lost 7 bases to trimming and J lost 8 bases; unmatched junction nucleotides: 13. The CDR3 region has the DNA TGTGCCAGCACCTACCCGGGAGGGGGCGCAGAAAAACTGTTTTTT. Translated: CASTYPGGGAEKLFF.

This chain uses TRBV6-5 with TRBJ1-1; maybe TRBD1 (5 bases). CDR3 length: 14 residues. CDR1 and CDR2 from the germline V gene are MNHEY and SVGAGI. With 6 bases removed from V and 1 base from J, the gap between germline ends came to 12 bases. In DNA, the CDR3 is TGTGCCAGCAGGCTGGGGGAGGGGAACACTGAAGCTTTCTTT. This sequence encodes CASRLGEGNTEAFF.